The TCR beta chain under discussion was sequenced for a study of blood T cells in healthy people across ages. Then a second PCR, running about 7 to 11 cycles, was carried out with a sample-barcoded 5' primer and a J-beta primer mix. TCRdb redid the calling of the 5' RACE reads with MiXCR, one entry per CDR3 protein. The sample carries around 280,000 distinct CDR3 sequences, 27% recorded once. The authors isolated at least 6 million PBMCs per sample. V was cut by 6 bases and J by 3 bases, with 18 bases left in between. This CDR3 has 15 amino acids. This clonotype originated in a woman aged 65 to 85 in good health. This chain connects TRBV12-3 or TRBV12-4 to TRBJ2-7; D may be TRBD1 or TRBD2 (5 bases each). Sequencing was carried out using blood. The CDR3 bases are TGTGCCAGCAGAGGTACAGGTCAGGCGGGCTACGAGCAGTACTTC. Translation: CASRGTGQAGYEQYF.